The 29 T cell receptor beta chains reported below all come from one sample, sequenced in a study of blood T cell repertoires in COVID-19. Generated by immunoSEQ multiplex PCR, the TCRdb table keeps only in-frame clones and is missing some. The sample has 250,000 to 300,000 clones, under 90% seen once. Sequencing was performed on peripheral blood. Receptor source: a woman between 40 and 55 years old who had recovered from COVID-19.

The CDR3 protein is CASSQDLGTGVREQYF. The CDR3 DNA is TGTGCCAGCAGCCAAGATCTAGGGACAGGGGTCAGGGAGCAGTACTTC. This sequence joins TRBV3-1 (or the pseudogene TRBV3-2) and TRBJ2-7; TRBD1 matches 10 bases. This CDR3 is built from 16 residues. Losses at the gene ends were 0 bases for V and 7 bases for J; bases not matched to a gene: 9. Germline values: CDR1 LGHDT, CDR2 YNNKEL (reference sequence).

The rearrangement links TRBV5-1 to TRBJ2-1; 7 bases are a match to TRBD2. Unmatched junction bases numbered 11, after V lost 0 bases and J lost 5 bases. The CDR3 has 17 amino acids. Germline CDR1 reads SGHRS; CDR2 reads YFSETQ. CDR3 in amino acids: CASSLGPSSGGDNEQFF. CDR3 DNA sequence: TGCGCCAGCAGCTTGGGGCCCTCTAGCGGAGGAGACAATGAGCAGTTCTTC.

V gene TRBV4-1 combines with J gene TRBJ2-5; D might be TRBD1 (6 bases). CDR1 is MGHRA and CDR2 is YSYEKL in the germline V gene. The CDR3 is 15 residues long. Between the trimmed V and J ends, which lost 0 bases and 2 bases, there was a span of 10 bases. The CDR3 here is CASSQDRGQQETQYF. The CDR3 DNA reads TGCGCCAGCAGCCAAGATCGTGGACAGCAAGAGACCCAGTACTTC.

This clone was picked up one time. The chain recombines TRBV5-1 with TRBJ1-3, with 7 bases identical to TRBD1. CDR1 is SGHRS and CDR2 is YFSETQ in the germline V gene. Losses at the gene ends were 5 bases for V and 0 bases for J; bases not matched to a gene: 8. The CDR3 sequence is 16 residues long. The CDR3 DNA reads as TGCGCCAGCAGACCCACCGCAGGGGGCTCTGGAAACACCATATATTTT. Protein product: CASRPTAGGSGNTIYF.

The chain couples TRBV6-5 to TRBJ1-4; no firm D call. CDR1 and CDR2 from the germline V gene are MNHEY and SVGAGI. This CDR3 is 13 amino acids long. With 3 bases removed from V and 7 bases from J, the gap between germline ends came to 9 bases. As DNA, the CDR3 is TGTGCCAGCAGTTATTCGCGCGGTGAAAAACTGTTTTTT. As protein: CASSYSRGEKLFF.

The chain combines TRBV5-6 with TRBJ2-1, with TRBD2 matching 11 bases. The germline V gene has CDR1 SGHDT and CDR2 YYEEEE. The ends lost 0 bases at V and 10 bases at J; junction bases unmatched: 3. The CDR3 contains 14 residues. CDR3 in amino acids: CASSLDSGRAEQFF. CDR3 bases: TGTGCCAGCAGCTTGGATAGCGGGAGGGCGGAGCAGTTCTTC.

The chain employs TRBV28 and TRBJ1-4; D is unclear. Germline CDR1 reads MDHEN; CDR2 reads SYDVKM. This CDR3 spans 16 amino acids. V shed 2 bases and J shed 7 bases, with 17 bases lying between them. The CDR3 spells CASSLPNPVRREKLFF. The CDR3 DNA follows: TGTGCCAGCAGTTTACCGAACCCGGTGCGCCGTGAAAAACTGTTTTTT.

V is TRBV19 and J is TRBJ2-5; tentative D call: TRBD1 (7 bases). This CDR3 comprises 15 residues. In germline, CDR1 is LNHDA, CDR2 SQIVND (reference sequence). V dropped 4 bases and J dropped 5 bases, with 17 bases sitting between them. The chain's CDR3 is CASSTATRGPETQYF. The CDR3 bases are TGTGCCAGTAGTACCGCGACTAGGGGGCCGGAGACCCAGTACTTC.

The J gene is TRBJ1-2, the V gene TRBV2, with D perhaps matching TRBD1 (6 bases). Germline loops: CDR1 SNHLY, CDR2 FYNNEI. With 1 base removed from V and 7 bases from J, the gap between germline ends came to 10 bases. This CDR3 is 13 amino acids long. CDR3 nucleotides: TGTGCCAGCAGTGAAGGAGGACAGTTTGGCTACACCTTC. Its protein product is CASSEGGQFGYTF.

The CDR3 reads CASSTGAANQPQHF. CDR3 in DNA: TGTGCCTCGTCTACAGGGGCTGCCAATCAGCCCCAGCATTTT. J is TRBJ1-5 and V is TRBV30, with TRBD1 matching 7 bases. V lost 7 bases and J lost 3; bases outside the gene matches: 9. The CDR3 covers 14 residues. CDR1 GTSNPN and CDR2 SVGIG come from the germline V gene (reference sequence).

This chain joins TRBV30 and TRBJ2-1; weak D call: TRBD2 (7 bases). V was cut by 0 bases and J by 10 bases, with 19 bases left in between. The germline CDR1 and CDR2 sequences are GTSNPN and SVGIG (reference sequence). The CDR3 sequence is 15 residues long. In DNA, the CDR3 is TGTGCCTGGAGTGTAGGGCTAGGGGGGGTATGGGAGCAGTTCTTC. It codes for CAWSVGLGGVWEQFF.

This chain links TRBV4-2 with TRBJ2-7; 10 bases map to TRBD2. V dropped 0 bases and J dropped 2; count of bases not matched to a gene: 10. The CDR3 is made up of 18 amino acids. CDR1 is LGHNA, CDR2 YNFKEQ, per germline. The CDR3 reads CASSQEASGRVLTYEQYF. CDR3 nucleotides: TGTGCCAGCAGCCAAGAGGCCAGCGGGAGGGTCTTAACCTACGAGCAGTACTTC.

The CDR3 sequence: CASSPMSGSSYNEQFF. The CDR3 DNA reads as TGTGCCAGCAGCCCCATGAGCGGGAGCTCCTACAATGAGCAGTTCTTC. The V gene is TRBV3-1 (or the pseudogene TRBV3-2), the J gene TRBJ2-1, with 8 bases lining up with TRBD2. The J segment lost 0 bases and the V segment lost 4 bases, leaving 5 bases of the junction unmatched. There are 16 residues in the CDR3. Germline CDR1 is LGHDT and CDR2 is YNNKEL (reference sequence).

J is TRBJ2-1 and V is TRBV11-2, with D perhaps matching TRBD2 (5 bases). CDR1 and CDR2 from the germline V gene are SGHAT and FQNNGV. Trimming cost V 6 bases and J 9 bases, with 15 bases left between them. The CDR3 sequence is 13 residues long. The CDR3 region has the DNA TGTGCCAGCAGAATCGTCGGGGTACGTGAGCAGTTCTTC. Translating gives CASRIVGVREQFF.

The genes are TRBV3-1 (or the pseudogene TRBV3-2) and TRBJ2-7; 8 nucleotides line up with TRBD2. CDR3 length: 15 residues. CDR1 and CDR2 from the germline V gene are LGHDT and YNNKEL (reference sequence). V shed 7 bases and J 2 bases; nucleotides not matched to a gene: 10. CDR3 in amino acids: CASTTVAGGTYEQYF. Written as DNA, the CDR3 is TGTGCCAGCACCACAGTCGCGGGAGGAACCTACGAGCAGTACTTC.

The gene calls are TRBV10-3 and TRBJ2-1; 8 bases line up with TRBD2. This CDR3 spans 16 amino acids. Germline V gives CDR1 ENHRY, CDR2 SYGVKD. V gave up 7 bases and J gave up 3 bases; unmatched junction bases: 11. For the CDR3, the DNA is TGTGCCATCAAGGGTAGCGGGATGACTAGCTACAATGAGCAGTTCTTC. Protein: CAIKGSGMTSYNEQFF.

In this sample, this clone turned up once. The genes are TRBV5-6 and TRBJ2-7, with D possibly being TRBD2 (6 bases). The CDR3 has 16 residues. From germline, CDR1 is SGHDT and CDR2 YYEEEE. The V end lost 1 base, the J end lost 5 bases, and 19 bases lay between the germline ends. CDR3 amino acids: CASSLRLSEVADEQYF. The CDR3 DNA reads TGTGCCAGCAGCTTGAGGTTATCTGAGGTAGCGGACGAGCAGTACTTC. The variable domain in full, completed from reference TRBV5-6 and TRBJ2-7, reads DAGVTQSPTHLIKTRGQQVTLRCSPKSGHDTVSWYQQALGQGPQFIFQYYEEEERQRGNFPDRFSGHQFPNYSSELNVNALLLGDSALYLCASSLRLSEVADEQYFGPGTRLTVT.

This chain joins TRBV12-3 or TRBV12-4 and TRBJ2-7; the D gene is possibly TRBD1 (5 bases). The CDR3 runs 11 residues. Trimming pared 7 bases from V and 1 base from J, leaving 5 bases between. The CDR3 nucleotides are TGTGCCAGCAAGGGGTCCTACGAGCAGTACTTC. Amino acids: CASKGSYEQYF.

The chain recombines TRBV3-1 (or the pseudogene TRBV3-2) with TRBJ1-1; D gene ambiguous. Trimming shortened V by 3 bases and J by 6 bases, and 8 bases separated the two germline ends. The germline V gene has CDR1 LGHDT and CDR2 YNNKEL (reference sequence). This CDR3 comprises 12 residues. The chain's CDR3 is CASSQGNPEAFF. CDR3 sequence (DNA): TGTGCCAGCAGCCAGGGCAATCCTGAAGCTTTCTTT.

The genes are TRBV4-1 and TRBJ2-7, with 9 bases fitting TRBD2. Trimming cost V 1 base and J 3 bases; bases outside gene matches: 7. CDR3 length: 16 residues. CDR1 is MGHRA, CDR2 YSYEKL, per germline. The CDR3 nucleotides read TGCGCCAGCAGCCAAGGGACCTTAGCGGGAGTCTACGAGCAGTACTTC. This gives the protein CASSQGTLAGVYEQYF.

The CDR3 loop is CASRSNTEQYF. The CDR3 bases are TGCGCCAGCCGCTCTAATACGGAGCAGTACTTC. The rearrangement links TRBV5-1 to TRBJ2-7; D is unresolved. The CDR3 runs 11 residues. Trimming took 7 bases from V and 7 from J, leaving 12 bases between them. CDR1 and CDR2 from the germline V gene are SGHRS and YFSETQ.

The chain employs TRBV30 and TRBJ1-3; 7 positions agree with TRBD1. Germline CDR1 reads GTSNPN; CDR2 reads SVGIG (reference sequence). V gave up 5 bases and J gave up 1 base; unmatched junction bases: 2. The CDR3 is 13 amino acids. CDR3 protein: CAWATGSGNTIYF. The CDR3 nucleotides are TGTGCCTGGGCGACAGGGTCTGGAAACACCATATATTTT.

The V call is TRBV11-2, the J call TRBJ1-1; 10 nucleotides match TRBD1. There are 12 residues in the CDR3. CDR1 is SGHAT and CDR2 is FQNNGV in the germline V gene. Trimming removed 3 bases from V and 11 bases from J; junction bases left unmatched: 3. The CDR3 DNA reads as TGTGCCAGCAGCTTCGACAGGGGGCGGGCTTTCTTT. Protein product: CASSFDRGRAFF.

This clone was seen more than once but under ten times. The chain combines TRBV27 with TRBJ2-3, with 7 bases fitting TRBD2. The junction had 5 bases not matched to a gene; V was cut back by 0 bases and J by 2 bases. The germline V gene encodes CDR1 MNHEY and CDR2 SMNVEV (reference sequence). The CDR3 extends over 16 amino acids. CDR3 in amino acids: CASSLSAGEVTDTQYF. The CDR3 nucleotides read TGTGCCAGCAGTTTATCGGCGGGAGAAGTCACAGATACGCAGTATTTT.

This clone was counted only a few times. The CDR3 nucleotides are TGTGCCAGCAGTTTATCAGCGGGGGCAGGCAATCAGCCCCAGCATTTT. Translating it yields CASSLSAGAGNQPQHF. The chain uses TRBV27 and TRBJ1-5, with a tentative D call TRBD1 (6 bases). The CDR3 length is 16 residues. Germline CDR1 is MNHEY and CDR2 is SMNVEV (reference sequence). Trimming pared 0 bases from V and 2 bases from J, leaving 11 bases between.

The table lists this clone with a count of one. V usage is TRBV9 and J usage is TRBJ2-1, with 10 bases fitting TRBD1. The CDR3 spans 15 residues. Germline V lookup: CDR1 SGDLS, CDR2 YYNGEE. V was clipped by 2 bases and J by 6 bases; unmatched bases: 5. CDR3 sequence reads: CASSVRQGAGNEQFF. The CDR3 bases are TGTGCCAGCAGCGTCCGACAGGGGGCGGGCAATGAGCAGTTCTTC.

The rearrangement joins TRBV10-3 to TRBJ2-7; D possibly corresponds to TRBD1 (5 bases). This CDR3 has 14 amino acids. V was cut by 4 bases and J by 0 bases, with 10 bases left in between. Germline V gene lookup returns CDR1 ENHRY and CDR2 SYGVKD. CDR3 DNA sequence: TGTGCCATCAGTGGAATAGACAGCTCCTACGAGCAGTACTTC. Its protein is CAISGIDSSYEQYF.

The chain recombines TRBV30 with TRBJ2-3; 8 bases line up with TRBD2. The CDR3 sequence is 13 residues long. Germline loops: CDR1 GTSNPN, CDR2 SVGIG (reference sequence). Trimming removed 7 bases from V and 1 base from J; junction bases left unmatched: 4. Here the CDR3 DNA reads TGTGCCTCTACAGCGGGAGGCACAGATACGCAGTATTTT. Translating gives CASTAGGTDTQYF.

The chain couples TRBV29-1 to TRBJ1-1; D gene unclear. The CDR3 has 11 amino acids. Trimming pared 7 bases from V and 6 bases from J, leaving 12 bases between. The germline CDR1 and CDR2 sequences are SQVTM and ANQGSEA. CDR3: CSAVEYSEAFF. The CDR3 DNA follows: TGCAGCGCTGTAGAGTATTCTGAAGCTTTCTTT.